This TCR beta chain was captured by sequencing in a study of T cell repertoires in cytomegalovirus infection. Across the whole study: Well-studied HLA-B-restricted epitopes and recently identified HLA-C-restricted epitopes of CMV were both used in the study. From public TCR beta signatures came an indication of both CMV infection and matching HLA type. Whole-study results and caveats: HLA-C-restricted CMV clonotypes gave the most frequent clonotype in two of eight donors. Cumulative frequency of public TCR beta families picked out carriers of CMV plus the relevant HLA.

TCRdb re-called the reads with MiXCR, one entry per CDR3 protein. The sample contains some 54,000 distinct CDR3 sequences, about 19% of which appear only once. This clonotype was found a few times. Its antigen is undetermined. The V and J ends lost 5 bases and 0 bases respectively, with 8 bases between them. Germline loops: CDR1 SEHNR, CDR2 FQNEAQ (reference sequence). The length of the CDR3 is 14 residues. The input for sequencing was CD8+ T cells from cultured PBMCs, taken from culture after CMV antigen stimulation. The source of this sequence is a human donor in good health (CMV status not recorded). Some clones in this sample may be carry-over from other donors' samples. The chain links TRBV7-9 to TRBJ2-1; the D gene is possibly TRBD2 (6 bases). The CDR3, as DNA: TGTGCCAGCAGCATGGGGGGCTCCTACAATGAGCAGTTCTTC. It codes for CASSMGGSYNEQFF.